The next 15 T cell receptor beta chains were all read from a single sample in a study of T cell repertoires in cytomegalovirus infection (dated by TCRdb to between 2017 and 2020). TCRdb names Illumina HiSeq 1500 as the instrument used. TCRdb reprocessing: public reads trimmed at Q25 with fastp, clones called with MiXCR, in-frame beta chains kept. Duplicate CDR3 protein sequences are folded into a single record with the most common DNA and genes. The sample profile shows 150,000 to 190,000 distinct CDR3 sequences; roughly a quarter of them were found once. The ten most abundant clones make up 11% of the sample. The sequencing input was PBMCs. The receptors here all came from a human donor in good health (CMV status not recorded). Some clones in this sample may be carry-over from other donors' samples.

The chain links TRBV7-9 to TRBJ1-1; the match to TRBD1 covers 9 bases. Germline values: CDR1 SEHNR, CDR2 FQNEAQ (reference sequence). The V gene end was trimmed by 5 bases and the J gene end by 0 bases; junction bases not matched to a gene: 4. CDR3 size: 15 residues. DNA of the CDR3: TGTGCCAGCAGCGCTAGGACAGGGGTGAACACTGAAGCTTTCTTT. Translation gives CASSARTGVNTEAFF.

The rearrangement uses TRBV30 and TRBJ1-2; D call uncertain. Trimming left V 2 bases short and J 5 bases short, with 15 bases between. Germline V gene lookup returns CDR1 GTSNPN and CDR2 SVGIG (reference sequence). The CDR3 is made up of 14 amino acids. The CDR3 bases are TGTGCCTGGAGTCCCACTGAGGGCGGGTATGGCTACACCTTC. Protein sequence: CAWSPTEGGYGYTF.

This clonotype was observed at least ten times. The chain links TRBV7-3 to TRBJ1-6; 8 bases agree with TRBD1. The ends lost 5 bases at V and 7 bases at J; junction bases unmatched: 7. CDR1 is SGHTA and CDR2 is FQGTGA in the germline V gene. The CDR3 totals 15 residues. CDR3 DNA sequence: TGTGCCAGCAGCGAGACAGGGGTCCGAAATTCACCCCTCCACTTT. The encoded protein is CASSETGVRNSPLHF.

The J gene is TRBJ1-1, the V gene TRBV28; no clear D gene. The CDR3 has 14 residues. Trimming cost V 5 bases and J 3 bases, with 13 bases left between them. The germline V gene has CDR1 MDHEN and CDR2 SYDVKM. The CDR3 bases are TGTGCCAGCAGTCCCGAAGACGTGGACACTGAAGCTTTCTTT. Translating it yields CASSPEDVDTEAFF.

This clonotype was counted at least ten times. The chain recombines TRBV7-2 with TRBJ1-1; tentative D call: TRBD1 (5 bases). Trimming cost V 0 bases and J 7 bases, with 12 bases left between them. Per the germline V gene, CDR1 is SGHTA and CDR2 is FQGNSA. The CDR3 totals 14 residues. CDR3 DNA: TGTGCCAGCAGCTTAGCGAGCAGGGCCCATGAAGCTTTCTTT. This sequence encodes CASSLASRAHEAFF.

This clonotype was seen more than once but under ten times. The genes are TRBV2 and TRBJ2-5; no reliable D call. Trimming cost V 5 bases and J 5 bases, with 12 bases left between them. The CDR3 runs 13 residues. Germline V gene sequence: CDR1 SNHLY, CDR2 FYNNEI. The CDR3: CASSLLVGETQYF. The CDR3 bases are TGTGCCAGCAGTCTGCTAGTCGGTGAGACCCAGTACTTC.

The table lists this clonotype with many counts. The V and J genes are TRBV7-8 and TRBJ2-7; TRBD1 might be the D (5 bases). Deletions cut 5 bases from V and 2 bases from J, with 22 bases between. The CDR3 spans 17 residues. The V gene's germline CDR1 is SGHVS and CDR2 FQNEAQ. The CDR3 sequence: CASSLSLSPGMPYEQYF. The CDR3 region has the DNA TGTGCCAGCAGCCTATCCCTCTCCCCAGGGATGCCCTACGAGCAGTACTTC.

This clonotype was seen many times. This chain links TRBV10-3 with TRBJ2-7; 13 nucleotides agree with TRBD2. Germline V lookup: CDR1 ENHRY, CDR2 SYGVKD. The CDR3 sequence is 16 residues long. The V and J ends lost 0 bases and 2 bases, in that order; junction bases with no gene match: 1. The CDR3 coding sequence is TGTGCCATCAGTGAGTCAACTAGCGGGGGGGCCTACGAGCAGTACTTC. Residues: CAISESTSGGAYEQYF.

This clonotype was seen at least ten times. The rearrangement joins TRBV6-1 to TRBJ1-2; no definite D call. Trimming took 6 bases from V and 0 from J, leaving 14 bases between them. This CDR3 is 15 amino acids long. CDR1 MNHNS and CDR2 SASEGT come from the germline V gene. For the CDR3, the DNA is TGTGCCAGCAGCCAACTGCCGGATCCTAACTATGGCTACACCTTC. It encodes CASSQLPDPNYGYTF.

This clonotype was observed at least ten times. This sequence joins TRBV7-8 and TRBJ2-2, with D unresolved. Trimming took 5 bases from V and 8 from J, leaving 15 bases between them. The germline V gene has CDR1 SGHVS and CDR2 FQNEAQ. The CDR3 contains 14 residues. CDR3 protein: CASSPRTFSGELFF. The CDR3 bases are TGTGCCAGCAGCCCGCGCACCTTTTCTGGGGAGCTGTTTTTT.

The chain couples TRBV28 to TRBJ1-1; tentatively, D is TRBD1 (5 bases). Trimming took off 2 bases at V and 0 bases at J, with 7 bases between the two ends. The CDR3 runs 14 residues. Germline CDR1 is MDHEN and CDR2 is SYDVKM. The CDR3 DNA reads as TGTGCCAGCAGTTTACCCAGGGTGAACACTGAAGCTTTCTTT. It is translated as CASSLPRVNTEAFF.

This clonotype was observed many times. The rearrangement uses TRBV5-4 and TRBJ2-3; D remains unclear. The V end was cut by 1 base, the J end by 1 base, with 7 bases between. This CDR3 comprises 14 residues. Germline CDR1 and CDR2: SGHNT and YYREEE (reference sequence). The CDR3 bases are TGTGCCAGCAGCTTGACGTCGGGCACAGATACGCAGTATTTT. As protein: CASSLTSGTDTQYF.

The V call is TRBV19, the J call TRBJ2-3, with 8 bases fitting TRBD1. The CDR3 is 14 residues long. The germline V gene encodes CDR1 LNHDA and CDR2 SQIVND (reference sequence). The trim removed 8 bases at V and 0 bases at J, leaving 4 bases unmatched. The chain's CDR3 is CASRQGPSTDTQYF. The DNA of the CDR3 is TGTGCCAGTCGACAGGGGCCTAGCACAGATACGCAGTATTTT.

Many counts were recorded for this clonotype. The chain joins TRBV7-2 to TRBJ2-3, with TRBD2 matching over 7 bases. This CDR3 comprises 13 residues. V trimming: 6 bases; J trimming: 4 bases; junction bases outside the gene matches: 4. Germline loops: CDR1 SGHTA, CDR2 FQGNSA. The DNA of the CDR3 is TGTGCCAGCAGTTCACTAGCGTCAGATACGCAGTATTTT. Amino acids: CASSSLASDTQYF.

The V and J genes are TRBV7-9 and TRBJ2-7; no reliable D call. CDR3 size: 11 residues. The V and J ends lost 0 bases and 8 bases respectively, with 5 bases between them. Germline V gene lookup returns CDR1 SEHNR and CDR2 FQNEAQ (reference sequence). In nucleotides, the CDR3 is TGTGCCAGCAGCTTAGCCGGTCAGCAGTACTTC. This codes for CASSLAGQQYF.